The present T cell receptor beta chain was sequenced within a study of graft-versus-host responses after intestinal transplantation. Study-wide context: Transplants were multivisceral, liver-intestinal, or isolated intestinal. Uniformly, recipients were administered anti-thymocyte globulin induction with subsequent tacrolimus and steroids for around three years. General study results and limits: Among circulating GvH clones, peak levels were associated with early post-transplant declines in HvG clones. Researchers found GvH clones in recipient marrow, and some showed up first in ileum or blood.

The repertoire was sequenced with immunoSEQ multiplex PCR; TCRdb's copy has only in-frame clones and lacks some. The table includes 90,000 to 130,000 clones, roughly 93% detected once. About this clone: What it binds is unknown.

The CDR3 spans 18 residues. V gave up 5 bases and J gave up 7 bases; unmatched junction bases: 20. Germline CDR1 and CDR2: SGHVS and FQNEAQ. This clonotype was sampled from a human donor who received an intestinal transplant. This rearrangement joins TRBV7-8 to TRBJ1-5; 7 bases are shared with TRBD1. The specimen was unstimulated CD8+ T cells sorted from spleen or lymph node cells, collected before intestinal transplant. CDR3 nucleotides: TGTGCCAGCAGCAAAGGCGGGTTTACAGGGGAGCCAGGACAGCCCCAGCATTTT. Amino acid sequence: CASSKGGFTGEPGQPQHF.